These T cell receptor beta chains were read from a single sample in a study of metastatic and nonmetastatic thyroid tumors. Via MiXCR, TCRdb re-called the PCR reads. The sample carries fewer than 15,000 clones, around 32% recorded once. The specimen was tumor tissue. Source of these receptors: a male donor with papillary thyroid cancer or a benign thyroid nodule (not recorded which). Some clones in this sample may be carry-over from other donors' samples. Both conserved end residues are part of each CDR3. The D gene is left open where the match is weak. Part of the rows lack a size; the others show once, few, many or a class for expanded clones.

clone size,V gene,J gene,D gene,CDR3 DNA,CDR3 protein
.,TRBV19,TRBJ1-3,.,TGTGCCACTAGAGCACCGGGACGAAGAGGAAACACGATATATTTT,CATRAPGRRGNTIYF
.,TRBV5-8,TRBJ1-2,.,TGTGCCAGCAGCTTGCGGGCAGCCGACTATGGCTACACCTTC,CASSLRAADYGYTF
.,TRBV6-1,TRBJ2-2,TRBD2,TGTTTCAGCAGTGTGGGAGCGGGGGGCGCCGGGGAGCTGTTTTTT,CFSSVGAGGAGELFF
many,TRBV18,TRBJ2-1,.,TGTGCCAGCTCACCACCTACTTACAATGAGCAGTTCTTC,CASSPPTYNEQFF
.,TRBV7-2,TRBJ1-2,.,TGTGCCAGCAGACCGGGGATCGGGGATGGCTACACCTTC,CASRPGIGDGYTF
few,TRBV6-1,TRBJ1-6,TRBD1,TGTGCCAGCAGTGAGGGGACAGGGACGAATTCACCCCTCCACTTT,CASSEGTGTNSPLHF
many,TRBV28,TRBJ1-5,.,TGTGCCAGCAGTACGGGAGTTACCCTTAATCAGCCCCAGCATTTT,CASSTGVTLNQPQHF
once,TRBV20-1,TRBJ2-5,TRBD1,TGCAGTGCTAGAGATGTGCCAGGGGGCCGGGAGACCCAGTACTTC,CSARDVPGGRETQYF
.,TRBV6-5,TRBJ2-2,.,TGTGCCAGCAGTTACTCTCAGCGCCCCGGGGAGCTGTTTTTT,CASSYSQRPGELFF
.,TRBV20-1,TRBJ2-7,.,TGCAGTGCTAGAGGGGGCCGGGGCCGCTACGAGCAGTACTTC,CSARGGRGRYEQYF
many,TRBV5-1,TRBJ1-3,.,TGCGCCAGCAGTTTGTCCCCAGGGACCTCTGGAAACACCATATATTTT,CASSLSPGTSGNTIYF
.,TRBV7-2,TRBJ1-1,.,TGTGCCAGCAGCTTACGGTCGGAAGCTTTCTTT,CASSLRSEAFF
.,TRBV10-3,TRBJ1-4,.,TGTGCCATCAGTGAGCAGGGAGTTGAAAAACTGTTTTTT,CAISEQGVEKLFF
.,TRBV20-1,TRBJ2-6,.,TGCAGTGCCCCGGATTCTGGGGCCAACGTCCTGACTTTC,CSAPDSGANVLTF
many,TRBV28,TRBJ1-2,.,TGTGCCAGCAGATTAACCAGGGAGAATGGCTACACCTTC,CASRLTRENGYTF
medium-sized,TRBV28,TRBJ2-6,TRBD1,TGTGCCAGCAGTGAGGGGGCGCTCTCTGGGGCCAACGTCCTGACTTTC,CASSEGALSGANVLTF
.,TRBV12-3/TRBV12-4,TRBJ2-7,.,TGTGCCAGCCGAAGGGACTCAGGGGCTTACGAGCAGTACTTC,CASRRDSGAYEQYF